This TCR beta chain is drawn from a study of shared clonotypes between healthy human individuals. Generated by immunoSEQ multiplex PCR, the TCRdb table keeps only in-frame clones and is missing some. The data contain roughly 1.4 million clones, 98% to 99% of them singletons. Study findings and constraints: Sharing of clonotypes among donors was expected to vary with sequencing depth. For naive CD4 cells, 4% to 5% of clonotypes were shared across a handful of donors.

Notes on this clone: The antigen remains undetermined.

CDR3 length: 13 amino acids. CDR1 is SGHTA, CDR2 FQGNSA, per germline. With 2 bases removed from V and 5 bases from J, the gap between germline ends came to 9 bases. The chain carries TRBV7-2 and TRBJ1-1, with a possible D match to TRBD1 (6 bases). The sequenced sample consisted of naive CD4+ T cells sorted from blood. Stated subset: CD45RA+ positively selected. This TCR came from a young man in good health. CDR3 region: CASSLNRVTEAFF. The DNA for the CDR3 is TGTGCCAGCAGCTTAAACAGGGTAACTGAAGCTTTCTTT.